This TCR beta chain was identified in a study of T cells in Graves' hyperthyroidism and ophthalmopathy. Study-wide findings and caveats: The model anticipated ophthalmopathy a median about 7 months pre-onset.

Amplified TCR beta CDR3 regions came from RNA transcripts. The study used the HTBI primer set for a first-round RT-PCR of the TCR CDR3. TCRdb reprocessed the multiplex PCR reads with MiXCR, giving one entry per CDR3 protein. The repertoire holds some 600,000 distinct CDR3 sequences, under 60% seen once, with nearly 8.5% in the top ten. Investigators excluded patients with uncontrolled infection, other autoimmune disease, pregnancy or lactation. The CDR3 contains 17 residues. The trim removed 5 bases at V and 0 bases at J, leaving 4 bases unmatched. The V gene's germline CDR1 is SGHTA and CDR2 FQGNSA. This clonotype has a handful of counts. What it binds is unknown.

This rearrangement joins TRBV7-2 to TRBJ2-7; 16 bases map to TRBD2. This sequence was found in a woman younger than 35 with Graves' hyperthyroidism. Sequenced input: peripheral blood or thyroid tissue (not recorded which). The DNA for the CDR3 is TGTGCCAGCAGCCGTGGGACTAGCGGGAGGGGCTCCTACGAGCAGTACTTC. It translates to CASSRGTSGRGSYEQYF.